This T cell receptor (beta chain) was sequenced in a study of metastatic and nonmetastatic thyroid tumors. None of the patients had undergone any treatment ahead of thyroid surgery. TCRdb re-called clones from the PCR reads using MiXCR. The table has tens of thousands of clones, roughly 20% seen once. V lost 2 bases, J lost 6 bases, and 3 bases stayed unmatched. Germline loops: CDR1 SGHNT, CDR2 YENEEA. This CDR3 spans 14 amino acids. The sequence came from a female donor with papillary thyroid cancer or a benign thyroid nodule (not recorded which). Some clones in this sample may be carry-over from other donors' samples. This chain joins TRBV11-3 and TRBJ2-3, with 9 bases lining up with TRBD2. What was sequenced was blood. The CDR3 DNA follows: TGTGCCAGCAGCTTATTAGCGGGAGTGGATACGCAGTATTTT. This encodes CASSLLAGVDTQYF.